This TCR beta chain was sequenced for a study of identical twins. Trimming left V 6 bases short and J 1 base short, with 10 bases between. The length of the CDR3 is 13 residues. Germline assignment: CDR1 SQVTM and CDR2 ANQGSEA. A single record per CDR3 protein comes from TCRdb applying MiXCR to the 5' RACE reads. The sample consists of roughly 770,000 distinct CDR3 sequences, around a sixth of them appearing once. This same sample was also taken into another study, of T cells expressing NK-cell markers. Per that paper: In several experiments, sorting was restricted to alpha-beta TCR T cells by an anti-gamma-delta TCR antibody. A handful of donors showed these clonotypes also leading the CD3+CD56-NKG2C+ fraction.

The source of this sequence is a young woman in good health. The chain uses TRBV29-1 and TRBJ2-1; TRBD1 might be the D (5 bases). The source material was PBMCs. CDR3 loop: CSVDTGSYNEQFF. The CDR3 bases are TGCAGCGTCGACACAGGATCCTACAATGAGCAGTTCTTC.